This TCR beta chain appears in the sequencing data of a study of cytomegalovirus exposure and HLA in healthy donors. Overall study findings and caveats: Follow-up analysis later connected one missense variant in DCLRE1C with trimming of TCR beta V- and J-genes. Presence/absence results assume similar sequencing depth per donor, which may not hold.

The V gene's germline CDR1 is SGHVS and CDR2 FQNEAQ. The CDR3 extends over 17 amino acids. J gave up 1 base and V 4 bases, and 9 bases lay outside the gene matches. PCR primers comprised 60 Vbeta and 13 Jbeta primers. Repertoires were generated with immunoSEQ multiplex PCR, while TCRdb's copy carries only in-frame clones and drops some. The sample data list approximately 190,000 clones. With regard to this clone: Its antigen remains unidentified.

The sequence was collected from a boy between 10 and 17 years old in good health and CMV-seronegative. Sample: PBMCs. V gene TRBV7-8 combines with J gene TRBJ2-1; the match to TRBD1 covers 8 bases. The CDR3 coding sequence is TGTGCCAGCAGCTCAAACTACGGGACAGGATCCTACAATGAGCAGTTCTTC. Protein product: CASSSNYGTGSYNEQFF. The whole variable domain, remainder taken from reference TRBV7-8 and TRBJ2-1, is GAGVSQSPRYKVAKRGQDVALRCDPISGHVSLFWYQQALGQGPEFLTYFQNEAQLDKSGLPSDRFFAERPEGSVSTLKIQRTQQEDSAVYLCASSSNYGTGSYNEQFFGPGTRLTVL.